This record looks at one TCR beta chain sequence and its context. Isolated RNA was reverse transcribed in full, so expressed TCRB transcripts were sequenced. The repertoire was sequenced with immunoSEQ multiplex PCR; TCRdb's copy has only in-frame clones and lacks some. This table has about 140,000 clones, approximately 10% appearing once. The sample belongs to a study of beta chain features in type 1 diabetes. This CDR3 comprises 13 residues. Per the germline V gene, CDR1 is LNHDA and CDR2 is SQIVND (reference sequence). Trimming left V 6 bases short and J 8 bases short, with 16 bases between. Sequenced input: central memory CD4+ T cells from blood. This sequence was found in a woman between 40 and 50 years old in good health. The chain joins TRBV19 to TRBJ1-1; D gene unclear. In nucleotides, the CDR3 is TGTGCCAGTAGCGCGTGGCAGGCCGACGAAGCTTTCTTT. Translated: CASSAWQADEAFF.